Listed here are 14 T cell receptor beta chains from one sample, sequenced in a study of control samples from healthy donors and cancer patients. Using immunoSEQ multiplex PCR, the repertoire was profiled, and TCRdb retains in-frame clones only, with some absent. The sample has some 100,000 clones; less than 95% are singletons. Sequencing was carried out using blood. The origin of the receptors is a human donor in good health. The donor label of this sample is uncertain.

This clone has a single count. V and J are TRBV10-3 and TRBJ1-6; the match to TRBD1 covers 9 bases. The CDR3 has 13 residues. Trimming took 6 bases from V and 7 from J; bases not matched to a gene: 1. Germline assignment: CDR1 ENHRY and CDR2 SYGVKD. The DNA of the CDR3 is TGTGCCATCAGAGGGACAGGGAATTCACCCCTCCACTTT. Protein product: CAIRGTGNSPLHF.

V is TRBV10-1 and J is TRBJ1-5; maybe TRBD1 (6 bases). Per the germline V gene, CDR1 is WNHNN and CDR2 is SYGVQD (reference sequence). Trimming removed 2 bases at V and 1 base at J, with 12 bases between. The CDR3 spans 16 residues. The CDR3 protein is CASSETGNESNQPQHF. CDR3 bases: TGCGCCAGCAGTGAGACAGGGAACGAGAGCAATCAGCCCCAGCATTTT.

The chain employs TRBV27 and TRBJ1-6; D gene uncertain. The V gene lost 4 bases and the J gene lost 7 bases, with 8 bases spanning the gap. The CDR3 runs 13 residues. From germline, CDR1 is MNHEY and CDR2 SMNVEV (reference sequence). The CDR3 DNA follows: TGTGCCAGCAGTTCCCCGGGGAATTCACCCCTCCACTTT. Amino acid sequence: CASSSPGNSPLHF.

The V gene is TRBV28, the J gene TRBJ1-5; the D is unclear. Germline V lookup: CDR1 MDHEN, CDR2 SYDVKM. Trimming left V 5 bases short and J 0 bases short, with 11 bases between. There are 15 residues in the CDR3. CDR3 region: CASSPVGHSNQPQHF. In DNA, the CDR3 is TGTGCCAGCAGTCCAGTGGGCCATAGCAATCAGCCCCAGCATTTT. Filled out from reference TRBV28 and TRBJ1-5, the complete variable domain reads DVKVTQSSRYLVKRTGEKVFLECVQDMDHENMFWYRQDPGLGLRLIYFSYDVKMKEKGDIPEGYSVSREKKERFSLILESASTNQTSMYLCASSPVGHSNQPQHFGDGTRLSIL.

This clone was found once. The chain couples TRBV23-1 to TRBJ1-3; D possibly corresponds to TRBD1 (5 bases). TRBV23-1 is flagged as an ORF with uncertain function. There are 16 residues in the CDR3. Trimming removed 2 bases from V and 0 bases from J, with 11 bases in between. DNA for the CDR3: TGCGCCAGCAGTCAACAACAGGACAACTCTGGAAACACCATATATTTT. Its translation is CASSQQQDNSGNTIYF.

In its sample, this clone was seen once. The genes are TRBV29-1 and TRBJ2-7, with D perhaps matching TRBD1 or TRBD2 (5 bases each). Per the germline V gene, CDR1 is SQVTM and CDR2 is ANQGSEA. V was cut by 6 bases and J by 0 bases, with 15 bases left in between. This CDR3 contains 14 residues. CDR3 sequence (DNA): TGCAGCGTAGTCCGGGACGTAAGCTCCTACGAGCAGTACTTC. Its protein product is CSVVRDVSSYEQYF.

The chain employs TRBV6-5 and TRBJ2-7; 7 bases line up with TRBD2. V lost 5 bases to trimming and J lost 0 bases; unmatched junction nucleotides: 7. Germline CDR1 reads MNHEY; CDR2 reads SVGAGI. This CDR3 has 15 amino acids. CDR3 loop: CASSPLRDYSYEQYF. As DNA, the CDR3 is TGTGCCAGCAGTCCACTCCGGGACTACTCCTACGAGCAGTACTTC.

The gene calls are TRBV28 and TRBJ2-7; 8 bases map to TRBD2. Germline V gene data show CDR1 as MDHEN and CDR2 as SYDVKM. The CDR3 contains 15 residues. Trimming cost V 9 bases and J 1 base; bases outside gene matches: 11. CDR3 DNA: TGTGCCAGTTACCGAAGCGGGGGTCTTTCCTACGAGCAGTACTTC. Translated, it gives CASYRSGGLSYEQYF. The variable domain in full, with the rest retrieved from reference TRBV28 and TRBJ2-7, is DVKVTQSSRYLVKRTGEKVFLECVQDMDHENMFWYRQDPGLGLRLIYFSYDVKMKEKGDIPEGYSVSREKKERFSLILESASTNQTSMYLCASYRSGGLSYEQYFGPGTRLTVT.

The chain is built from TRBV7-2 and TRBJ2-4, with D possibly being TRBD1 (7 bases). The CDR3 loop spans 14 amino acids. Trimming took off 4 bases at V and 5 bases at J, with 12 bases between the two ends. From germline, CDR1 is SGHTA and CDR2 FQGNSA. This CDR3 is CASSSGGYENIQYF. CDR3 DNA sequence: TGTGCCAGCAGCTCAGGGGGGTACGAAAACATTCAGTACTTC.

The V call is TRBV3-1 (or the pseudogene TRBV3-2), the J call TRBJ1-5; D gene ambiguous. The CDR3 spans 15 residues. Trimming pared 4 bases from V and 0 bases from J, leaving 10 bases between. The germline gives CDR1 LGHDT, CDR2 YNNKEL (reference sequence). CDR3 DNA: TGTGCCAGCAGCCCGGGAGCGAATAGCAATCAGCCCCAGCATTTT. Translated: CASSPGANSNQPQHF.

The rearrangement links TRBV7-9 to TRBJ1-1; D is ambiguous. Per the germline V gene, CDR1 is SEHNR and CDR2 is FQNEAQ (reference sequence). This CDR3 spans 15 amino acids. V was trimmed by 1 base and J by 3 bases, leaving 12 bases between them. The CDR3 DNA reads TGTGCCAGCAGCTTAGGAGGGCGCATGGACACTGAAGCTTTCTTT. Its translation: CASSLGGRMDTEAFF.

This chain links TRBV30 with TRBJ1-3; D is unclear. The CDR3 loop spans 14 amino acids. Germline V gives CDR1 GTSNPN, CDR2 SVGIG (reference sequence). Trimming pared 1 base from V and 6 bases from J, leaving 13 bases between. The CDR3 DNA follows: TGTGCCTGGAGTGCTCAGGACGCCCCAAACACCATATATTTT. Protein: CAWSAQDAPNTIYF. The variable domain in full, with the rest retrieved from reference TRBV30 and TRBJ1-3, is SQTIHQWPATLVQPVGSPLSLECTVEGTSNPNLYWYRQAAGRGLQLLFYSVGIGQISSEVPQNLSASRPQDRQFILSSKKLLLSDSGFYLCAWSAQDAPNTIYFGEGSWLTVV.

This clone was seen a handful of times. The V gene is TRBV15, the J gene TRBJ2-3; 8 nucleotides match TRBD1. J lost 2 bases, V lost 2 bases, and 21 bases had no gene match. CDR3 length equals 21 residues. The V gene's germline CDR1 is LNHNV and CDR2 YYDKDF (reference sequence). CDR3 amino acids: CATSRPPLLEGQESFTDTQYF. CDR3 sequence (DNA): TGTGCCACCAGCAGACCTCCACTCTTAGAGGGACAGGAATCATTCACAGATACGCAGTATTTT.

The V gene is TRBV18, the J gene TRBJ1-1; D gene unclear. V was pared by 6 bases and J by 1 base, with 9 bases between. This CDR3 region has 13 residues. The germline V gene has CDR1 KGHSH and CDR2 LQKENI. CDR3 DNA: TGTGCCAGCTCCCTAACACAGAACACTGAAGCTTTCTTT. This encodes CASSLTQNTEAFF.